A selection of T cell receptor beta chains follows, all from one sample in a study of shared clonotypes between healthy human individuals. TCRdb's table, derived via immunoSEQ multiplex PCR, lists solely in-frame clones and lacks some. The repertoire holds 1.5 million to 1.9 million clones, with nearly 99% as singletons. Sequenced material: naive CD4+ T cells sorted from blood. The receptors here all came from a man aged 25-45 years in good health. Both conserved end residues are part of each CDR3. Each record gives: J gene, clone size, V gene, D gene, CDR3 DNA, CDR3 protein. The D gene is left open where the match is weak. The size of a clone is reported for some rows only, either as once, few or many, or as a class for expanded clones.

TRBJ2-2 | - | TRBV14 | - | TGTGCCAGCAGCCATATGGGAGACCCCACCGGGGAGCTGTTTTTT | CASSHMGDPTGELFF
TRBJ1-5 | - | TRBV6-1 | - | TGTGCCAGCAGTCTGCCTGGAAGTCAGCCCCAGCATTTT | CASSLPGSQPQHF
TRBJ2-7 | once | TRBV19 | - | TGTGCCAGTAGGGCTTCTCCGATCCACGAGCAGTACTTC | CASRASPIHEQYF
TRBJ2-7 | - | TRBV9 | TRBD2 | TGTGCCAGCAGCGTAGCTAGCGGGGGCTACGAGCAGTACTTC | CASSVASGGYEQYF
TRBJ1-4 | once | TRBV29-1 | - | TGCAGCGTCCAGACCGGGCTACTTGAAAAACTGTTTTTT | CSVQTGLLEKLFF
TRBJ2-7 | - | TRBV5-1 | TRBD2 | TGCGCCAGCAGCTCGACTAGCGGAGGTACCTACGAGCAGTACTTC | CASSSTSGGTYEQYF
TRBJ1-5 | - | TRBV28 | TRBD1 | TGTGCCAGCAGTTGGACAGGGGGCCTGAGCAATCAGCCCCAGCATTTT | CASSWTGGLSNQPQHF
TRBJ1-4 | - | TRBV19 | - | TGTGCCAGTAGTCGTAATGAAAAACTGTTTTTT | CASSRNEKLFF
TRBJ2-2 | - | TRBV7-8 | - | TGTGCCAGCAGCCCAATAAGGGTCACCGGGGAGCTGTTTTTT | CASSPIRVTGELFF
TRBJ2-5 | - | TRBV19 | TRBD2 | TGTGCCAGTAACGCCGGACTAGCGGGAGGAGGAGAGACCCAGTACTTC | CASNAGLAGGGETQYF
TRBJ2-3 | - | TRBV7-2 | TRBD2 | TGTGCCAGCAGCTTTGCTAGCGGGAGGGCCTGGGGCACAGATACGCAGTATTTT | CASSFASGRAWGTDTQYF
TRBJ2-1 | - | TRBV14 | TRBD2 | TGTGCCAGCAGCCAAGATCTGGTTACTAGCGGCCACAATGAGCAGTTCTTC | CASSQDLVTSGHNEQFF
TRBJ2-3 | - | TRBV15 | - | TGTGCCACCAGCAGAGTAGAAGCGGCCAACACAGATACGCAGTATTTT | CATSRVEAANTDTQYF
TRBJ2-7 | - | TRBV5-6 | - | TGTGCCAGCGGGGGCGCCGAGATCGAGCAGTACTTC | CASGGAEIEQYF
TRBJ2-2 | - | TRBV5-1 | - | TGCGCCAGCAGCATTGACAGACCGAACACCGGGGAGCTGTTTTTT | CASSIDRPNTGELFF
TRBJ1-5 | - | TRBV7-9 | TRBD1 | TGTGCCAGCAGCCTGGGACAGGGAAGCCAGCCCCAGCATTTT | CASSLGQGSQPQHF
TRBJ2-3 | - | TRBV18 | - | TGTGCCAGTACCAGGATGGGGGTGTCTAGCACAGATACGCAGTATTTT | CASTRMGVSSTDTQYF
TRBJ1-1 | - | TRBV7-6 | - | TGTGCCAGCAGCTTAGGTCTGGGAGCGAACACTGAAGCTTTCTTT | CASSLGLGANTEAFF
TRBJ1-4 | - | TRBV5-4 | - | TGTGCCAGCAGCTCCTTCAACCGGGACCGTAATGAAAAACTGTTTTTT | CASSSFNRDRNEKLFF
TRBJ2-2 | - | TRBV2 | - | TGTGCCAGCAGTGTTCGGGTGGGAAACACCGGGGAGCTGTTTTTT | CASSVRVGNTGELFF